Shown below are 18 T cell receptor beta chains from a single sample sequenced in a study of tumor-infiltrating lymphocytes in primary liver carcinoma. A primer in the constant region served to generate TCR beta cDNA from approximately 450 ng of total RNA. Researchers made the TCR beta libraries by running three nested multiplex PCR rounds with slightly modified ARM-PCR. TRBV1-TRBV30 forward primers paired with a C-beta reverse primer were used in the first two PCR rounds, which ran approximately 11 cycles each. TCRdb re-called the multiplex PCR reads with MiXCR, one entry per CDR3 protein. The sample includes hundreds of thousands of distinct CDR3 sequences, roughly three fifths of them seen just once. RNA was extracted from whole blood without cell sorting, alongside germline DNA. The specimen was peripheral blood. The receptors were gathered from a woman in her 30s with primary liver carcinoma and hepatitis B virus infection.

The DNA of the CDR3 is TGCGCCAGCAGCCAAGATCCTGTGGAAACGCAGTATTTT. Translated, it gives CASSQDPVETQYF. This chain connects TRBV4-3 to TRBJ2-3; D is undetermined. V was cut by 0 bases and J by 9 bases, with 10 bases left in between. The length of the CDR3 is 13 residues. Per the germline V gene, CDR1 is LGHNA and CDR2 is YSLEER.

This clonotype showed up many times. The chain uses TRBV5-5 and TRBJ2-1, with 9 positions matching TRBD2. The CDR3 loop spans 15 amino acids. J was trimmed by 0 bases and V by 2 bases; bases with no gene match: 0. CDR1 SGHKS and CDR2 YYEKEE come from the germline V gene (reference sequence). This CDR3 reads CASSFSGSSYNEQFF. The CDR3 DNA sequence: TGTGCCAGCAGCTTTAGCGGGAGCTCCTACAATGAGCAGTTCTTC.

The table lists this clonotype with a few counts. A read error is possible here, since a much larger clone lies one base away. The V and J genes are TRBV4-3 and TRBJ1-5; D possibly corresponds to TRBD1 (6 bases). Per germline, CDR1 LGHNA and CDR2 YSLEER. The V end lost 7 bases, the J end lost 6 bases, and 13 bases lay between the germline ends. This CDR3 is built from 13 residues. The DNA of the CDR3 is TGCGCCAGCAACCCCAGGGGACGTCAGCCCCAGCATTTT. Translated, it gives CASNPRGRQPQHF.

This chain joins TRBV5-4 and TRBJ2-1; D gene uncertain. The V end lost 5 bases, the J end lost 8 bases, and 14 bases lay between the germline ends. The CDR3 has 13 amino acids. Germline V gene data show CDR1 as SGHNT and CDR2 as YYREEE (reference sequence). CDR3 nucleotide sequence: TGTGCCAGCAGTCCCCTGGTGGTTGATGAGCAGTTCTTC. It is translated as CASSPLVVDEQFF.

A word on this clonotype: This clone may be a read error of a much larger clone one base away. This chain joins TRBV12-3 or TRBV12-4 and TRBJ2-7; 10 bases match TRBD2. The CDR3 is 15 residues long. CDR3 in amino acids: CTSSHPGLADYEQYF. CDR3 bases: TGTACCAGCAGCCACCCCGGACTAGCGGACTACGAGCAGTACTTC.

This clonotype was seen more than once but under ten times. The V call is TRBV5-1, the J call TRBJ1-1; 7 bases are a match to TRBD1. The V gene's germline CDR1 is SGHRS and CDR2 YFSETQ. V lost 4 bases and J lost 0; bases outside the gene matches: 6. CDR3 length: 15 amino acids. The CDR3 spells CASSPQGSVNTEAFF. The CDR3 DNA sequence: TGCGCCAGCAGCCCACAGGGGAGTGTGAACACTGAAGCTTTCTTT.

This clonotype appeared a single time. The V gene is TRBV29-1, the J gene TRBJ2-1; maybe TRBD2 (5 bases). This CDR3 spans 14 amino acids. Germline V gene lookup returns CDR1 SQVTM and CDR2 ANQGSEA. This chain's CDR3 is CGILGSGLGHEQFF. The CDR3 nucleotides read TGCGGCATCCTAGGCAGCGGCCTGGGCCATGAGCAGTTCTTC.

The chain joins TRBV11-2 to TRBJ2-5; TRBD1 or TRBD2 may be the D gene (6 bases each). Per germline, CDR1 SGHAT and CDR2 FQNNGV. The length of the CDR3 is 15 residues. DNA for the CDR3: TGTACTAGCAGCTTTGGGATAAGGGGGGAAGAGACCCAGTACTTC. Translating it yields CTSSFGIRGEETQYF.

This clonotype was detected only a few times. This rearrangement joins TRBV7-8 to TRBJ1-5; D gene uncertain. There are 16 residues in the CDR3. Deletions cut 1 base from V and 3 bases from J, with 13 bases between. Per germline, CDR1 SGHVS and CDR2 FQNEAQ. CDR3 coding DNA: TGTGCCAGCAGCTTAGAGGGTAGAGAGGTCAATCAGCCCCAGCATTTT. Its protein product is CASSLEGREVNQPQHF. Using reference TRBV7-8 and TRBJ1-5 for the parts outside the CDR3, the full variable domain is GAGVSQSPRYKVAKRGQDVALRCDPISGHVSLFWYQQALGQGPEFLTYFQNEAQLDKSGLPSDRFFAERPEGSVSTLKIQRTQQEDSAVYLCASSLEGREVNQPQHFGDGTRLSIL.

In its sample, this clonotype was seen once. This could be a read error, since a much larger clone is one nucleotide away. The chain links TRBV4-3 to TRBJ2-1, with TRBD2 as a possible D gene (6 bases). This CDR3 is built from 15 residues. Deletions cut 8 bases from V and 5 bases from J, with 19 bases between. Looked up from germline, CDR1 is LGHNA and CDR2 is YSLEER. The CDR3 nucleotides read TGCGCCAGCGCCCAAGACTGGACTAACAACAATGAGCAGTTCTTC. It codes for CASAQDWTNNNEQFF.

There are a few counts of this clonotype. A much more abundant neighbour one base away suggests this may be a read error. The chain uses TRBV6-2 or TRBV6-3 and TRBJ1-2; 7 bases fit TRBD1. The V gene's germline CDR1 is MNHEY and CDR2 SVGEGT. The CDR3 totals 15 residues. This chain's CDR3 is CASGGGTALNYGYIF. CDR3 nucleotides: TGTGCCAGCGGAGGCGGGACAGCGTTAAACTATGGCTACATCTTC.

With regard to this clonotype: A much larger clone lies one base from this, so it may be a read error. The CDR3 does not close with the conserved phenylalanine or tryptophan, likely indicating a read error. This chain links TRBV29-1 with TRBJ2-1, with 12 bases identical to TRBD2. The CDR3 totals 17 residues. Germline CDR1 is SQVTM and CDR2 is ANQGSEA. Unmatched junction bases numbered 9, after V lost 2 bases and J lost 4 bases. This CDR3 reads CSVESRSGTSGYNEQFL. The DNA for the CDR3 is TGCAGCGTTGAATCCCGATCCGGGACTAGCGGGTACAATGAGCAGTTCTTA.

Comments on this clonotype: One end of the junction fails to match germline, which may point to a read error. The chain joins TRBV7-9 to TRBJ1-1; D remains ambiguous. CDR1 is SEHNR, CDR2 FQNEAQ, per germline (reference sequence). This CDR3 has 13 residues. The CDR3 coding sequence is TGTACCAGCAGCTTTGGGGTGAACACTGAAGCCTTCTTT. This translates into CTSSFGVNTEAFF. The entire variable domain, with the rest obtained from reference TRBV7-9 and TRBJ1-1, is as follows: DTGVSQNPRHKITKRGQNVTFRCDPISEHNRLYWYRQTLGQGPEFLTYFQNEAQLEKSRLLSDRFSAERPKGSFSTLEIQRTEQGDSAMYLCTSSFGVNTEAFFGQGTRLTVV.

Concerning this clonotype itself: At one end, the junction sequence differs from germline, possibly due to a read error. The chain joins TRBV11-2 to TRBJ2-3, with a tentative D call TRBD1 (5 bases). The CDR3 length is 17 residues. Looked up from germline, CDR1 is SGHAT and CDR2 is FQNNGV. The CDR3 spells CVSSLYGSPSDTVTQYF. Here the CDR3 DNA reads TGTGTCAGCAGCTTATATGGCTCCCCCTCGGACACAGTTACACAGTATTTT.

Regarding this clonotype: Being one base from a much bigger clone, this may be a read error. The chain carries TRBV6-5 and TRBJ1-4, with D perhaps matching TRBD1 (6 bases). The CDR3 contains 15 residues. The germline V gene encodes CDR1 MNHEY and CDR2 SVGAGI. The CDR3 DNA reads TGTGTCAGCAGAAGGATGGACAGCTTGAATGAAAAACTGTTTTTT. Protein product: CVSRRMDSLNEKLFF.

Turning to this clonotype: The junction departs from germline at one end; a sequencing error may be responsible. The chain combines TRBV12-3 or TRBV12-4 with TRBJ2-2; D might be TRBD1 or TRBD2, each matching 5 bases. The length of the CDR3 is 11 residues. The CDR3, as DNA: TGTGCCACCAGGGTAACCGGGGAGCTGTCTTTT. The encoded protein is CATRVTGELSF.

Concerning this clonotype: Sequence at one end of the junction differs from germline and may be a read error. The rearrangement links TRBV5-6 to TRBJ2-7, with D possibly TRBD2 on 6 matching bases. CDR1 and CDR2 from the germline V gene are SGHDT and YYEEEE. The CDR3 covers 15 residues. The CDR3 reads CASSERVEGLYDQYF. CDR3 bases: TGTGCCAGTAGCGAAAGGGTGGAGGGCCTCTACGATCAGTACTTC.

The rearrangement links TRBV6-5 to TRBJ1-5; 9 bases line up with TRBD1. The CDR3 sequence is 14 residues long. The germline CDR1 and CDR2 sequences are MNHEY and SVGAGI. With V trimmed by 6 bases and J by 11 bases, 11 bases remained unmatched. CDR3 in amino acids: CASRPTGGGQSQHF. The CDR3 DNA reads TGTGCCAGCAGACCCACAGGGGGCGGGCAGTCCCAGCATTTT.